The rows below give T cell receptor beta chains drawn from one sample of a study of beta chain features in type 1 diabetes. Sequencing was performed with immunoSEQ multiplex PCR; in TCRdb, only in-frame clones are kept and a portion is missing. The sample consists of under 550,000 clones, more than 9.5% of them appearing once. The sequencing input was naive CD4+ T cells from blood. These TCRs come from a woman aged 18-30 years in good health. CDR3s include the opening cysteine and the closing phenylalanine or tryptophan. Fields, in order: J gene, V gene, D gene, clone size, CDR3 DNA, CDR3 protein. The D gene is left open where the match is weak. Expanded clones get a size class; other rows say once, few or many, or leave the size out.

TRBJ2-3	TRBV4-2	TRBD2	NA	TGTGCCAGCAGCCGGCTAGCGGGGGGAGATACGCAGTATTTT	CASSRLAGGDTQYF
TRBJ2-2	TRBV25-1	NA	few	TGTGCCAGCAGTGAATTAGTCGGGGAGCTGTTTTTT	CASSELVGELFF
TRBJ1-2	TRBV15	NA	few	TGTGCCACCAGCAGAGGACAAGGGTATGGCTACACCTTC	CATSRGQGYGYTF
TRBJ1-3	TRBV13	NA	NA	TGTGCCAGCAGCTTAAGGGGCAGGGGCGCCTCAAGCTCTGGAAACACCATATATTTT	CASSLRGRGASSSGNTIYF
TRBJ2-2	TRBV19	TRBD1	NA	TGTGCCAGTAGTCGACAGGGGCTTAACACCGGGGAGCTGTTTTTT	CASSRQGLNTGELFF
TRBJ2-1	TRBV7-3	NA	NA	TGTGCCAGCAGCTTAACGGAGGGAAATGAGCAGTTCTTC	CASSLTEGNEQFF
TRBJ1-2	TRBV2	NA	NA	TGTGCCAGCAGAATAACTAACTATGGCTACACCTTC	CASRITNYGYTF
TRBJ2-3	TRBV18	NA	few	TGTGCCAGCTCACCGGTGTCGCCTAGCACAGATACGCAGTATTTT	CASSPVSPSTDTQYF
TRBJ2-5	TRBV7-2	NA	NA	TGTGCCAGCAGCATGGTCAGGGTCAGGAGGGAGACCCAGTACTTC	CASSMVRVRRETQYF
TRBJ2-3	TRBV7-9	NA	NA	TGTGCCAGCAGCTTAGAAGTAGGCGCCACGCAGTATTTT	CASSLEVGATQYF
TRBJ2-2	TRBV7-9	NA	few	TGTGCCAGCAGCTTAGAAAGCGGGACAAACACCGGGGAGCTGTTTTTT	CASSLESGTNTGELFF
TRBJ1-6	TRBV5-4	NA	few	TGTGCCAGCAGCTTGGAACATAATTCACCCCTCCACTTT	CASSLEHNSPLHF
TRBJ2-4	TRBV18	NA	few	TGTGCCAGCTCACCGGAGAGAAACATTCAGTACTTC	CASSPERNIQYF
TRBJ1-1	TRBV9	NA	NA	TGTGCCAGCAGCGTAGAGGTCAGAGGTGAAGCTTTCTTT	CASSVEVRGEAFF
TRBJ1-1	TRBV16	NA	few	TGTGCCAGCAGCCACGGCAGAGTGAACACTGAAGCTTTCTTT	CASSHGRVNTEAFF
TRBJ1-1	TRBV5-1	NA	NA	TGCGCCAGCACCCAAATACCGGGGACTGAAGCTTTCTTT	CASTQIPGTEAFF
TRBJ2-5	TRBV6-6	NA	few	TGTGCCAGCAGTTACAAGGAGACCCAGTACTTC	CASSYKETQYF
TRBJ2-7	TRBV10-3	NA	NA	TGTGCCATCGCCCCCACCGGGCTCCTCAGTGGCTACGAGCAGTACTTC	CAIAPTGLLSGYEQYF
TRBJ2-7	TRBV5-1	TRBD2	NA	TGCGCCAGCAGCTTAGGGACTAGCTCCTACGAGCAGTACTTC	CASSLGTSSYEQYF
TRBJ2-3	TRBV6-5	NA	NA	TGTGCCAGCAAGAAGGGTTTGGGCACAGATACGCAGTATTTT	CASKKGLGTDTQYF
TRBJ2-1	TRBV9	NA	few	TGTGCCAGCAGCCAGACAGATCTTTCCATTAACGAGTTCTTC	CASSQTDLSINEFF
TRBJ1-1	TRBV7-9	NA	few	TGTGCCAGCAGCCCCGGCTCCCTGGACACTGAAGCTTTCTTT	CASSPGSLDTEAFF